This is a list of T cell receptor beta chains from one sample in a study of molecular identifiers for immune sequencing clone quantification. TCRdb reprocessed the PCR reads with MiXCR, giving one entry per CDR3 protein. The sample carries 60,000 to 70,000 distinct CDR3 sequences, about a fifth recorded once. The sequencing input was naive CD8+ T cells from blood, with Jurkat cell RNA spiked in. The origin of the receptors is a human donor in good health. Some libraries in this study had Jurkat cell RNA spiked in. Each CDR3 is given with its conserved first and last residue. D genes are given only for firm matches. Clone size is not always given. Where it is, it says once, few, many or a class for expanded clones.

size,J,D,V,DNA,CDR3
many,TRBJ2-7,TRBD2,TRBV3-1,TGTGCCAGCAGCTCCCTAGCGGGAGGGTCGGGTAGGAACGAGCAGTACTTC,CASSSLAGGSGRNEQYF
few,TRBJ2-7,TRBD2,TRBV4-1,TGCGCCAGCAGCCAAGATCGGGGGGGGGGGTACTACGAGCAGTACTTC,CASSQDRGGGYYEQYF
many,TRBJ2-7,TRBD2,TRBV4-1,TGCGCCAGCAGCCAAGATCCTAGCGGAGTGGGGGAGCAGTACTTC,CASSQDPSGVGEQYF
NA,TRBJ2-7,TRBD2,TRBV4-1,TGCGCCAGCAGTCAAGGGACTAGCGGGAGCTACGAGCAGTCCTTC,CASSQGTSGSYEQSF
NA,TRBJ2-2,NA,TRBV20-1,TGCAGTGCTAGAGATATTGGAGGGGCCGACACCGGGGAGCTGTTTTTT,CSARDIGGADTGELFF
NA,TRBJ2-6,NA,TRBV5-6,TGTGCCAGCAGGACTGGCAAGGACTCTGGGGCCAACGTCCTGACTTTC,CASRTGKDSGANVLTF
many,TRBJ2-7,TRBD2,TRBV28,TGTGCCAGCAGTTTACGCCACATTGGGCTAGCGGGAGGCTCCTACGAGCAGTACTTC,CASSLRHIGLAGGSYEQYF
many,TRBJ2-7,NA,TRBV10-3,TGTGCCATCAGTGAGTCGGGCTTTTCCTCCTACGAGCAGTACTTC,CAISESGFSSYEQYF
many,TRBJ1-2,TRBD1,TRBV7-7,TGTGCCAGCAGCCCCGAACAGGGGGCTCTCTATGGCTACACCTTC,CASSPEQGALYGYTF
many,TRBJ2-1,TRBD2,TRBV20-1,TGCAGTGCTAGACTAGCGGGAGTGAATGAGCAGTTCTTC,CSARLAGVNEQFF
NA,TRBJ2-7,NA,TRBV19,TGTGCCAGTAGTATGTTGTCTAGCCTCCCCCCCCACGAGCAGTACTTC,CASSMLSSLPPHEQYF
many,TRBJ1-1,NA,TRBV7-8,TGTGCCAGCAGCCTCGCGAGGTCCTTTGGGAACACTGAAGCTTTCTTT,CASSLARSFGNTEAFF
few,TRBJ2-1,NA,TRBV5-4,TGTGCCAGCAGCACGTACCATGAGCAGTTCTTC,CASSTYHEQFF
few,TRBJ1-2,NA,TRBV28,TGTGCCAGCAGCCACCATTTTTCAGAAGCTAACTATGGCTACACCTTC,CASSHHFSEANYGYTF
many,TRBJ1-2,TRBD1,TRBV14,TGTGCCAGCAGCCAAGATACAGGGGGATACTATGGCTACACCTTC,CASSQDTGGYYGYTF
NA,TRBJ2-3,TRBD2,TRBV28,TGTGCCAGCACCGTAGCGGGAGGGCCGATAGATACGCAGTATTTT,CASTVAGGPIDTQYF
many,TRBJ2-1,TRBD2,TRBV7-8,TGTGCCAGCAGCTTGGGACTACAATCGGGTGAGCAGTTCTTC,CASSLGLQSGEQFF
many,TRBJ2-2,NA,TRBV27,TGTGCCAGCAGTGGCACAAACACCGGGGAGCTGTTTTTT,CASSGTNTGELFF
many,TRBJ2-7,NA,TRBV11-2,TGTGCCAGCAGCCCCAAACGCAGCTCCTACGAGCAGTACTTC,CASSPKRSSYEQYF
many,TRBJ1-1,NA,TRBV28,TGTGCCAGCAGTTTCGAGGGCTTGGGCACTGAAGCTTTCTTT,CASSFEGLGTEAFF
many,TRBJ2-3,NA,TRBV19,TGTGCCAGTAGTATAGATTTCGGGGAAGATACGCAGTATTTT,CASSIDFGEDTQYF
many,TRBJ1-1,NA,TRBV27,TGTGCCAGCAGTTTAAAGGCTCAGGGTGTGGGCACTGAAGCTTTCTTT,CASSLKAQGVGTEAFF
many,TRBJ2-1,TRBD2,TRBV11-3,TGTGCCAGCAGCCCCGTCTCGGGAGGACTTAAGAGCTCCTACAATGAGCAGTTCTTC,CASSPVSGGLKSSYNEQFF
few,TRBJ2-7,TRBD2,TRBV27,TGTGCCAGCAGCAGGACTAGCGGCTCCTACGAGCAGTACTTC,CASSRTSGSYEQYF
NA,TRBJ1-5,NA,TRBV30,TGTGCCTGGAGTAGCCTGACGGGTAGCGATCAGCCCCAGCATTTT,CAWSSLTGSDQPQHF
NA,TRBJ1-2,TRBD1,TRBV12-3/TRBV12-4,TGTGCCAGCAGTGAAGCCGGGACAGGGTCTCTATGCACCTTC,CASSEAGTGSLCTF
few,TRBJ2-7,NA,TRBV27,TGTGCCAGCAGTTTCATCTCGACAGGTGGGGCCTACGAGCAGTACTTC,CASSFISTGGAYEQYF
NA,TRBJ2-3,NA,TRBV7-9,TGTGCCAGCGACCCCAACAGGGTGGCTCCGGTGGATACGCAGTATTTT,CASDPNRVAPVDTQYF
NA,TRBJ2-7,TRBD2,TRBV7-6,TGTGCCAGCAGCTTAGGGACTAGCGGGAGTATCTACGAGCAGTACTTC,CASSLGTSGSIYEQYF
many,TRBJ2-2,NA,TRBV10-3,TGTGCCATCAGTGAGCCGTACCAGAACACCGGGGAGCTGTTTTTT,CAISEPYQNTGELFF
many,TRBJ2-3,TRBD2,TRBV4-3,TGCGCCAGCAGCCAAGGCACTAGCGGGAGCGAGAGGGCTACCACAGATACGCAGTATTTT,CASSQGTSGSERATTDTQYF
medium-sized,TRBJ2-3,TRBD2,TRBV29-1,TGCAGCGTTGAAGACCCGCTTTCTAGCGGGAGGGCGGCAGATACGCAGTATTTT,CSVEDPLSSGRAADTQYF
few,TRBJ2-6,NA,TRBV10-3,TGTGCCACCTGGGACACTGAGAATTCTGGGGCCAACGTCCTGACTTTC,CATWDTENSGANVLTF
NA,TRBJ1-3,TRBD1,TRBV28,TGTGCCAGCAGTCTCGGGACAGAAGGAAACACCATATATTTT,CASSLGTEGNTIYF
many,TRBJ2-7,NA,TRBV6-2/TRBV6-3,TGTGCCAGCAGCGCCGGAAGAGCCTACGAGCAGTACTTC,CASSAGRAYEQYF
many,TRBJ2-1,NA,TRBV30,TGTGCCTGGAGTGTTGGCTCCTACAATGAGCAGTTCTTC,CAWSVGSYNEQFF
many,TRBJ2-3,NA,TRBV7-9,TGTGCCAGCAGTTTACCCCCGGATACGCAGTATTTT,CASSLPPDTQYF
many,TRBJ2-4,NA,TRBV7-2,TGTGCCAGCAGCTCATTTCTCCGGGACTCTTTTAAGTACTTC,CASSSFLRDSFKYF
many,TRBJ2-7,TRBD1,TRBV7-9,TGTGCCAGCAGCACGACAGGGGACGAGCAGTACTTC,CASSTTGDEQYF
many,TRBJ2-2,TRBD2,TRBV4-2,TGTGCCAGCAGCCAAGAAGTTGTCGCGGGAGGAGGGGCCGGGGAGCTGTTTTTT,CASSQEVVAGGGAGELFF
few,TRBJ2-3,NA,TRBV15,TGTGCCACCAGCGAAGATGCTAGTTGGAGCACAGATACGCAGTATTTT,CATSEDASWSTDTQYF
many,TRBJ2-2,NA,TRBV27,TGTGCCAGCTCCTTGCCGCACACCGGGGAGCTGTTTTTT,CASSLPHTGELFF
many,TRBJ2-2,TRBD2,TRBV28,TGTGCCAGCACTACTTACTTCACTAGCGGGAGTCACGGGGAGCTGTTTTTT,CASTTYFTSGSHGELFF
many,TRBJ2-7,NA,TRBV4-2,TGTGCCAGCAGCCACCTGAGCAGGGCGGACGAGCAGTACTTC,CASSHLSRADEQYF
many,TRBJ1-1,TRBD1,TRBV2,TGTGCCAGCGCCGGGACAGGGATCACTGAAGCTTTCTTT,CASAGTGITEAFF
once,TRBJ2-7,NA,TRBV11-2,TGTGCCAGCAGCTTCAACCCTGTCGAGCAGTACTTC,CASSFNPVEQYF
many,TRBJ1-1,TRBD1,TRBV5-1,TGCGCCAGCAGCCCCCCGGGACAGATGAACACTGAAGCTTTCTTT,CASSPPGQMNTEAFF
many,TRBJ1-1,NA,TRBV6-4,TGTGCCAGCAGTGGGAGGACTGAAGCTTTCTTT,CASSGRTEAFF
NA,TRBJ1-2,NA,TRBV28,TGTGCCAGCAGTCTCCGGACGGGAAATGGCTACACCTTC,CASSLRTGNGYTF
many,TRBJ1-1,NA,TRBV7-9,TGTGCCAGCAGCAGGGGGTTCACTGAAGCTTTCTTT,CASSRGFTEAFF
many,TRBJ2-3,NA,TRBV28,TGTGCCAGCAGTCCTCGGCAAGCTGAGTGGGCGCAGTATTTT,CASSPRQAEWAQYF
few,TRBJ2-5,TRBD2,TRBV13,TGTGCCAGCAGCTTAAAGGCTAGCGGGAGTGAGACCCAGTACTTC,CASSLKASGSETQYF
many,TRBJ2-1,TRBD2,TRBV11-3,TGTGCCAGCAGCTTACAAGCGGGAGTCTCCGGCAATGAGCAGTTCTTC,CASSLQAGVSGNEQFF
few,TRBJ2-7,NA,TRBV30,TGTGCCTCCCTCGAAGGGCGAGCCTACGAGCAGTACTTC,CASLEGRAYEQYF
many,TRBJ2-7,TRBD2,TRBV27,TGTGCCAGCGGCTCCGACCTAGCGGGAGGCCCTCTGGAGCAGTACTTC,CASGSDLAGGPLEQYF
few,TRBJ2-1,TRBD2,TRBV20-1,TGCAGTGCTAGAGACATGGGACTAGCTTTTATTAATGAGCAGTTCTTC,CSARDMGLAFINEQFF
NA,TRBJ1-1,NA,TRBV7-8,TGTGCCAGCAGTCTAGGGGGGGGGACACCTGAAGCTTTCTTT,CASSLGGGTPEAFF
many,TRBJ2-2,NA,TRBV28,TGTGCCAGCAGTTTGTTCAAGACCGGGGAGCTGTTTTTT,CASSLFKTGELFF
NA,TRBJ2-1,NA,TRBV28,TGTGCCAGCAGTTCCCCGACAGGGGGCCTGTTGCTAGCGGGGGGCAATGAGCAGTTCTTC,CASSSPTGGLLLAGGNEQFF
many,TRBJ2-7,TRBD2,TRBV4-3,TGCGCCAGCAGCCAAGGGACTAGCGGTTACGAGCAGTACTTC,CASSQGTSGYEQYF